These T cell receptor beta chains were read from a single sample in a study of human T cells and chemical hapten exposure. TCRdb used MiXCR to reprocess the RACE reads, holding one entry per CDR3 protein. The data hold more than 100,000 distinct CDR3 sequences, with approximately 13% observed a single time. The material was whole blood, obtained in connection with sensitization to the hapten diphenylcyclopropenone (DPC). These receptors were collected from a man younger than 30 with alopecia areata. Some clones in this sample may be carry-over from other donors' samples. Each CDR3 is given with its conserved first and last residue. D genes are given only for firm matches. Only some rows state a clone size, as once, few, many or a class for expanded clones.

v_gene	j_gene	abundance	d_gene	CDR3nt	CDR3aa
TRBV3-1	TRBJ2-5	-	TRBD2	TGTGCCAGCAGTCAAGATATGACTAGCGGGCGATTCGGGACCCAGTACTTC	CASSQDMTSGRFGTQYF
TRBV24-1	TRBJ2-3	-	TRBD2	TGTGCCACCAGTGATCCTTCGACTAGCGGGGCTTTAAAGGATACGCAGTATTTT	CATSDPSTSGALKDTQYF
TRBV7-2	TRBJ2-1	few	TRBD2	TGTGCCAGCAGCTTAGAGCAGCGGGGGGCCTACAATGAGCAGTTCTTC	CASSLEQRGAYNEQFF
TRBV5-1	TRBJ2-3	few	TRBD1	TGCGCCAGCAGCAGAACAGGGGCGAACACAGATACGCAGTATTTT	CASSRTGANTDTQYF
TRBV28	TRBJ2-3	-	-	TGTGCCAGCAGCTTATCCCAAACGGGGGGCAGCACAGATACGCAGTATTTT	CASSLSQTGGSTDTQYF
TRBV20-1	TRBJ2-3	-	TRBD2	TGCAGTGCTAGACCGGGACTAGCGGGGGCCGCAGATACGCAGTATTTT	CSARPGLAGAADTQYF
TRBV7-9	TRBJ1-5	-	TRBD1	TGTGCCAGCAGCTCATCAGGGGGATTGGGAGGAGTGGATCAGCCCCAGCATTTT	CASSSSGGLGGVDQPQHF
TRBV29-1	TRBJ2-3	-	-	TGCAGCGTGACCCCGTCTGCAGATACGCAGTATTTT	CSVTPSADTQYF
TRBV11-2	TRBJ2-2	few	-	TGTGCCAGCAGCTTAGCCCTTTTCTCCGGGGAGCTGTTTTTT	CASSLALFSGELFF
TRBV2	TRBJ2-6	few	-	TGTGCCAGCAGTGCTGGGGCCAACGTCCTGACTTTC	CASSAGANVLTF
TRBV28	TRBJ2-5	-	TRBD2	TGTGCCAGCAGTCTCCCCCTGGAGCGGGGGGACCAAGAGACCCAGTACTTC	CASSLPLERGDQETQYF
TRBV5-1	TRBJ2-5	-	-	TGCGCCAGCAGCTTGGGTGAGAAAGAGACCCAGTACTTC	CASSLGEKETQYF
TRBV6-2/TRBV6-3	TRBJ2-2	few	-	TGTGCCAGCAGTTTTGGGACAACGAACACCGGGGAGCTGTTTTTT	CASSFGTTNTGELFF
TRBV11-2	TRBJ1-1	few	TRBD1	TGTGCCAGCAGCTTACTTACGACAGGGTCGGGCACTGAAGCTTTCTTT	CASSLLTTGSGTEAFF
TRBV4-1	TRBJ2-3	few	-	TGCGCCAGCAGCCAAACCCTTCCCCCCATGCAGTATTTT	CASSQTLPPMQYF
TRBV27	TRBJ2-7	few	-	TGTGCCAGCAGTTTCACAGGGATCTCCTACGAGCAGTACTTC	CASSFTGISYEQYF
TRBV7-3	TRBJ2-3	-	-	TGTGCCAGCAGCCCCTCGGACGGAGCTAGCACAGATACGCAGTATTTT	CASSPSDGASTDTQYF
TRBV7-3	TRBJ2-5	few	-	TGTGCCAGCAGCCCAGGGCCCGAACAAGAGACCCAGTACTTC	CASSPGPEQETQYF
TRBV25-1	TRBJ2-1	-	-	TGTGCCAGCAGTGAATCTGCTGAGCAGTTCTTC	CASSESAEQFF
TRBV20-1	TRBJ2-7	few	TRBD2	TGCAGTGCTAGAGATTCAGACACTAGCGGGGACTACGAGCAGTACTTC	CSARDSDTSGDYEQYF
TRBV5-1	TRBJ2-1	few	TRBD1	TGCGCCAGCATCGGGGACAGGGGAAACAATGAGCAGTTCTTC	CASIGDRGNNEQFF
TRBV12-3/TRBV12-4	TRBJ2-2	many	-	TGTGCCAGCAGCTTAGGGAACACCGGGGAGCTGTTTTTT	CASSLGNTGELFF